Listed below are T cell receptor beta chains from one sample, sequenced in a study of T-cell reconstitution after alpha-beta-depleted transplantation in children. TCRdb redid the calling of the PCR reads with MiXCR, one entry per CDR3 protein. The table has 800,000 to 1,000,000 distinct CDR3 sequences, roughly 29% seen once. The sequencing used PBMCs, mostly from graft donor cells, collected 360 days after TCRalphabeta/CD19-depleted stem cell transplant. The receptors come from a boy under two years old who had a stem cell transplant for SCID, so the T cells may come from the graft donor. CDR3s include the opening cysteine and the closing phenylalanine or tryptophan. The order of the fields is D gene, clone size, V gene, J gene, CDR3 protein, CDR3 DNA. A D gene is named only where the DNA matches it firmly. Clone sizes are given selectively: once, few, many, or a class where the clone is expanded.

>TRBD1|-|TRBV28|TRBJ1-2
CASSRDRGKSGYTF
TGTGCCAGCAGTCGCGACAGGGGAAAATCTGGCTACACCTTC
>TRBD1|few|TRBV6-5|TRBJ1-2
CASSTRQGQGGYTF
TGTGCCAGCAGTACCCGACAGGGGCAAGGTGGCTACACCTTC
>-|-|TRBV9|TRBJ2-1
CASSAEGDTGSVWQFF
TGTGCCAGCAGCGCCGAGGGGGACACGGGTAGCGTGTGGCAGTTCTTC
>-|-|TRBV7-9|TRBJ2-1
CASSFRNLRSSYNEQFF
TGTGCCAGCAGCTTCCGTAACTTGAGGAGCTCCTACAATGAGCAGTTCTTC
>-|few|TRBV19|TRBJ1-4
CASSETATNEKLFF
TGTGCCAGTAGCGAGACGGCGACTAATGAAAAACTGTTTTTT
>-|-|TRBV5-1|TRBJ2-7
CASSWGVRGASEQYF
TGCGCCAGCAGCTGGGGGGTACGCGGAGCATCCGAGCAGTACTTC
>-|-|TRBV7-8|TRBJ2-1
CASSTSASPHISSYNEQFF
TGTGCCAGCAGCACCTCCGCTAGCCCGCACATAAGCTCCTACAATGAGCAGTTCTTC
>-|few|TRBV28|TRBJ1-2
CASSLPGIGGYTF
TGTGCCAGCAGTTTACCGGGTATAGGTGGCTACACCTTC
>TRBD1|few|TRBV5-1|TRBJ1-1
CASSQGTDTEAFF
TGCGCCAGCTCACAGGGGACGGACACTGAAGCTTTCTTT
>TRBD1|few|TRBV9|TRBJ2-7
CASSGSGTGIHEQYF
TGTGCCAGCAGCGGCTCCGGGACAGGGATCCACGAGCAGTACTTC
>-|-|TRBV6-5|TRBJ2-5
CASSYSGDPGGETQYF
TGTGCCAGCAGTTACTCGGGGGATCCCGGGGGAGAGACCCAGTACTTC
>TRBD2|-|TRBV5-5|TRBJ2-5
CASSPPGLAGGLGETQYF
TGTGCCAGCAGCCCTCCGGGACTAGCGGGGGGGCTGGGAGAGACCCAGTACTTC
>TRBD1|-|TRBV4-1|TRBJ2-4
CASSGFDRGNIQYF
TGCGCCAGCAGCGGCTTCGACAGGGGAAACATTCAGTACTTC
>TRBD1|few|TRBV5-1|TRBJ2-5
CASSALRTGGMETQYF
TGCGCCAGCAGCGCCCTAAGGACAGGGGGCATGGAGACCCAGTACTTC
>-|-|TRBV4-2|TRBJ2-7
CASSKGAKGSYEQYF
TGTGCCAGCAGCAAAGGCGCTAAAGGGTCCTACGAGCAGTACTTC
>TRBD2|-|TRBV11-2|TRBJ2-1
CASSPGGDFGEQFF
TGTGCCAGCAGCCCCGGGGGGGATTTCGGTGAGCAGTTCTTC
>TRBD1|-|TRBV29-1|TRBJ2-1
CSVAGTGGPDEQFF
TGCAGCGTTGCCGGGACAGGGGGCCCGGATGAGCAGTTCTTC
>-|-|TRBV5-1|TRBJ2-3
CASSLSQTSTDTQYF
TGCGCCAGCAGCTTATCACAGACTAGCACAGATACGCAGTATTTT
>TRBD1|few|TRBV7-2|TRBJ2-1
CASSLGQVEIYNEQFF
TGTGCCAGCAGCTTGGGACAGGTGGAGATCTACAATGAGCAGTTCTTC
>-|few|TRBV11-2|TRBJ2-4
CASSLGLRPAKNIQYF
TGTGCCAGCAGCTTAGGCCTCCGACCAGCCAAAAACATTCAGTACTTC
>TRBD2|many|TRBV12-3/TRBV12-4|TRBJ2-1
CASSPSLAGGPDEQFF
TGTGCCAGCAGCCCAAGTCTAGCGGGGGGGCCAGATGAGCAGTTCTTC
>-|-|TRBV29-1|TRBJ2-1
CSVTDGRQSYNEQFF
TGCAGCGTTACCGACGGGCGACAATCCTACAATGAGCAGTTCTTC
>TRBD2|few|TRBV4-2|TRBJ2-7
CASSYSSGGELYEQYF
TGTGCCAGCAGCTATTCTAGCGGGGGGGAGCTATACGAGCAGTACTTC
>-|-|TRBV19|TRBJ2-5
CASRSRGETQYF
TGTGCCAGTAGGTCTAGGGGAGAGACCCAGTACTTC
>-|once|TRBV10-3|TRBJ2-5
CAISEYRQETQYF
TGTGCCATCAGTGAATACAGACAAGAGACCCAGTACTTC
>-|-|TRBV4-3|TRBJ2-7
CASSQDWRSSYEQYF
TGCGCCAGCAGCCAAGATTGGAGGAGCAGCTACGAGCAGTACTTC
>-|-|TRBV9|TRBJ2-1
CASSVRGPGAYNEQFF
TGTGCCAGCAGCGTACGGGGACCGGGAGCCTACAATGAGCAGTTCTTC
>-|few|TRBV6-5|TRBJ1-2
CASSYSAGPEANYGYTF
TGTGCCAGCAGTTACTCAGCCGGGCCAGAGGCTAACTATGGCTACACCTTC
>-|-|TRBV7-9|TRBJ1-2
CASTGRGYGYTF
TGTGCCAGCACGGGGAGAGGCTATGGCTACACCTTC
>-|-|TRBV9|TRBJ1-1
CASSVEGPVSEAFF
TGTGCCAGCAGCGTAGAGGGGCCCGTATCTGAAGCTTTCTTT
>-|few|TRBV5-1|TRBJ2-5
CASSLGHSSGETQYF
TGCGCCAGCAGCTTGGGTCACAGCAGTGGAGAGACCCAGTACTTC
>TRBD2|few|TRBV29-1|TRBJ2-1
CSVVGLADYNEQFF
TGCAGCGTGGTGGGACTAGCGGACTACAATGAGCAGTTCTTC
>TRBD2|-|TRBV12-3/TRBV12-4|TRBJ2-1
CASSQRASGGAGNEQFF
TGTGCCAGCAGTCAACGGGCTAGCGGGGGGGCAGGCAATGAGCAGTTCTTC
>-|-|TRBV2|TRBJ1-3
CASGDRPTKGNTIYF
TGTGCCAGCGGGGATAGACCCACCAAAGGGAACACCATATATTTT
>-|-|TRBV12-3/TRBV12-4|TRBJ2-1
CASSFVSLGGGSGGNEQFF
TGTGCCAGCAGTTTCGTGAGCCTGGGCGGGGGGTCAGGGGGGAATGAGCAGTTCTTC
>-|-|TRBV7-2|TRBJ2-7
CASSFGDSTSEQYF
TGTGCCAGCAGCTTTGGAGACTCGACCTCCGAGCAGTACTTC
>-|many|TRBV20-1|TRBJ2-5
CSARWGSRKETQYF
TGCAGTGCTAGATGGGGTTCCAGGAAGGAGACCCAGTACTTC